This T cell receptor (beta chain) was documented in a study of control samples from healthy donors and cancer patients. TCRdb keeps only in-frame clones here, not all; method: immunoSEQ multiplex PCR. The sample shows 45,000 to 60,000 clones, 94% of them seen only once. Germline lookup yields CDR1 ENHRY and CDR2 SYGVKD. Losses at the gene ends were 6 bases for V and 2 bases for J; bases not matched to a gene: 11. CDR3 size: 18 residues. Material for sequencing was blood. This TCR derives from a man under 40 in good health. The chain uses TRBV10-3 and TRBJ2-1; the match to TRBD2 covers 12 bases. CDR3 bases: TGTGCCATCAGGACCTTTTGGGCTAGCGGGAGGGCCTACAATGAGCAGTTCTTC. Residues: CAIRTFWASGRAYNEQFF.